The clone carrying this TCR beta chain appeared a few times. No antigen is known for it. The CDR3 runs to 14 residues. Germline assignment: CDR1 GTSNPN and CDR2 SVGIG (reference sequence). J gave up 5 bases and V 2 bases, and 5 bases lay outside the gene matches. This entry belongs to a study of cytomegalovirus exposure and HLA in healthy donors. The study ran its PCR with 60 Vbeta and 13 Jbeta primers. The method was immunoSEQ multiplex PCR; TCRdb's version includes in-frame clones alone and lacks a portion of them. The table includes about 120,000 clones, about 72% detected once. Study outcomes and limitations: Cytomegalovirus status, reportedly, was diagnosed with high specificity and sensitivity by the classifier. Investigators reported some 150 TCR beta chains as tied to cytomegalovirus. Trimming of TCR beta V- and J-genes showed a link, identified in a later analysis, to a missense DCLRE1C variant. Indistinguishability led to the exclusion of some V segments, TRBV6-2 and TRBV6-3 included.

The genes are TRBV30 and TRBJ1-2; 10 bases map to TRBD1. Specimen: PBMCs. The clonotype comes from a man aged 50-59 years in good health and CMV-seropositive. CDR3 coding DNA: TGTGCCTGGAGTCGGGACAGGGGAACATATGGCTACACCTTC. Translation gives CAWSRDRGTYGYTF.